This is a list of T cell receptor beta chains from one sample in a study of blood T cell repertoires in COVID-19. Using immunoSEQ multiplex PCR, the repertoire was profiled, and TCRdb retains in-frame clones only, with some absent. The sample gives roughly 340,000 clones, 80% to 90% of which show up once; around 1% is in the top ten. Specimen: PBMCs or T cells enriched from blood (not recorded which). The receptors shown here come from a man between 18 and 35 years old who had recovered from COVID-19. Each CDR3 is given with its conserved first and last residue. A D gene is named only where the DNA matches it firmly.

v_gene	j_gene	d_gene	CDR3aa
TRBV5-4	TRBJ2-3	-	CASSPSGTDTQYF
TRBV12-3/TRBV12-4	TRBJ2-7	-	CASSFEVYEQYF
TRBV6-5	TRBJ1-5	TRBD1	CASSGTGGYLQPQHF
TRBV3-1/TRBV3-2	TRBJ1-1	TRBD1	CASSQVRTGGEAFF
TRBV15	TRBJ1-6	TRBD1	CATSRGTGGSPLHF
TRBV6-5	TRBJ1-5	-	CASSYNSVQPQHF
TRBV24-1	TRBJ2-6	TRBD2	CATSDYRGRGGANVLTF
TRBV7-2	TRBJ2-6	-	CASSLALSGANVLTF
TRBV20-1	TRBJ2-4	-	CSASSGDIQYF
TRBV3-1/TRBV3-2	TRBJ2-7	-	CASSQMDRLTYEQYF
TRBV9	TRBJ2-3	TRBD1	CASSTGQGVVDTQYF
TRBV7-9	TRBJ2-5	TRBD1	CASSFGQGAGTQYF
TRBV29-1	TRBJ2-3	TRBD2	CSVEEWTSGRASDTQYF
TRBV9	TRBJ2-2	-	CASSATGFSPGELFF
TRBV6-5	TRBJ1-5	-	CASGPRSNQPQHF
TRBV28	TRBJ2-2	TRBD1	CASSLSGWSGGIGELFF
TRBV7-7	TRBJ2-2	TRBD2	CASSATSGVDTGELFF
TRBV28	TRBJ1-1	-	CASRATGLNTEAFF
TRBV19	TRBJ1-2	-	CASSISNPGYYGYTF
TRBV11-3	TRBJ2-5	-	CASSRHFQETQYF